These T cell receptor beta chains were read from a single sample in a study of blood T cell repertoires in COVID-19. Sequencing was performed with immunoSEQ multiplex PCR; in TCRdb, only in-frame clones are kept and a portion is missing. This repertoire shows more than 200,000 clones, roughly 90% found once; its top ten account for about 0.7%. Sequenced: peripheral blood. These receptors were obtained from a human donor in a cohort sampled during active COVID-19. The CDR3 runs from the conserved cysteine through the conserved F or W. D genes are given only for firm matches. Size is omitted from some rows. Given values are once, few, many or a class for expanded clones.

j_gene: TRBJ1-3
v_gene: TRBV27
d_gene: NA
len: 18
abundance: NA
CDR3aa: CASSLPRSYMVSGNTIYF
CDR3nt: TGTGCCAGCAGTTTACCCCGCTCGTACATGGTCTCTGGAAACACCATATATTTT

j_gene: TRBJ1-2
v_gene: TRBV5-1
d_gene: NA
len: 15
abundance: NA
CDR3aa: CASSSRETRGTGYTF
CDR3nt: TGCGCCAGCAGCTCCAGGGAAACGCGGGGAACAGGCTACACCTTC

j_gene: TRBJ2-1
v_gene: TRBV24-1
d_gene: NA
len: 11
abundance: NA
CDR3aa: CATSVDNEQFF
CDR3nt: TGTGCCACCAGCGTTGACAATGAGCAGTTCTTC

j_gene: TRBJ1-1
v_gene: TRBV30
d_gene: NA
len: 12
abundance: NA
CDR3aa: CAWLSWNTEAFF
CDR3nt: TGTGCCTGGCTGAGTTGGAACACTGAAGCTTTCTTT

j_gene: TRBJ2-7
v_gene: TRBV14
d_gene: TRBD1
len: 15
abundance: NA
CDR3aa: CASSQVRQGPYEQYF
CDR3nt: TGTGCCAGCAGCCAAGTCAGACAGGGACCCTACGAGCAGTACTTC

j_gene: TRBJ1-2
v_gene: TRBV20-1
d_gene: TRBD1
len: 11
abundance: NA
CDR3aa: CSPDRVFGYTF
CDR3nt: TGCAGTCCGGACAGGGTCTTTGGCTACACCTTC

j_gene: TRBJ1-4
v_gene: TRBV10-1
d_gene: NA
len: 16
abundance: NA
CDR3aa: CASYGPSWEPDEKLFF
CDR3nt: TGCGCCAGCTACGGCCCGAGTTGGGAGCCTGATGAAAAACTGTTTTTT

j_gene: TRBJ1-1
v_gene: TRBV30
d_gene: NA
len: 13
abundance: NA
CDR3aa: CAWSAGMNTEAFF
CDR3nt: TGTGCCTGGAGCGCAGGTATGAACACTGAAGCTTTCTTT

j_gene: TRBJ2-2
v_gene: TRBV19
d_gene: NA
len: 12
abundance: NA
CDR3aa: CASSIGVRELFF
CDR3nt: TGTGCCAGTAGTATAGGAGTGCGGGAGCTGTTTTTT

j_gene: TRBJ1-1
v_gene: TRBV19
d_gene: TRBD1
len: 14
abundance: NA
CDR3aa: CASRFRTGDTEAFF
CDR3nt: TGTGCCAGTAGATTTCGGACAGGGGACACTGAAGCTTTCTTT

j_gene: TRBJ1-2
v_gene: TRBV7-9
d_gene: TRBD1
len: 15
abundance: once
CDR3aa: CASSPWDRAALGYTF
CDR3nt: TGTGCCAGCAGCCCGTGGGACAGGGCAGCATTGGGCTACACCTTC

j_gene: TRBJ2-3
v_gene: TRBV11-2
d_gene: NA
len: 14
abundance: NA
CDR3aa: CASSFLQDADTQYF
CDR3nt: TGTGCCAGCAGCTTCTTACAGGATGCAGATACGCAGTATTTT

j_gene: TRBJ2-7
v_gene: TRBV27
d_gene: NA
len: 14
abundance: NA
CDR3aa: CASSWARISYEQYF
CDR3nt: TGTGCCAGCAGTTGGGCCAGGATAAGCTACGAGCAGTACTTC

j_gene: TRBJ2-5
v_gene: TRBV7-2
d_gene: NA
len: 14
abundance: NA
CDR3aa: CASSTGREVETQYF
CDR3nt: TGTGCCAGTAGTACAGGGAGAGAGGTAGAGACCCAGTACTTC

j_gene: TRBJ1-1
v_gene: TRBV7-2
d_gene: NA
len: 15
abundance: once
CDR3aa: CASSLVRAVNTEAFF
CDR3nt: TGTGCCAGCAGCTTAGTCAGGGCCGTGAACACTGAAGCTTTCTTT

j_gene: TRBJ1-6
v_gene: TRBV5-6
d_gene: NA
len: 14
abundance: NA
CDR3aa: CASHSGSYNSPLHF
CDR3nt: TGTGCCAGCCACTCAGGGTCCTATAATTCACCCCTCCACTTT

j_gene: TRBJ1-2
v_gene: TRBV7-9
d_gene: TRBD1
len: 16
abundance: NA
CDR3aa: CASSPGGQGASGGYTF
CDR3nt: TGTGCCAGCAGCCCCGGGGGTCAGGGGGCTTCCGGTGGCTACACCTTC

j_gene: TRBJ2-3
v_gene: TRBV5-1
d_gene: NA
len: 13
abundance: NA
CDR3aa: CASSPSQGDTQYF
CDR3nt: TGCGCCAGCAGCCCCTCACAGGGCGATACGCAGTATTTT

j_gene: TRBJ2-7
v_gene: TRBV19
d_gene: NA
len: 15
abundance: NA
CDR3aa: CASSTTGTLSYEQYF
CDR3nt: TGTGCCAGTAGTACGACCGGGACTCTCTCCTACGAGCAGTACTTC

j_gene: TRBJ2-3
v_gene: TRBV6-5
d_gene: TRBD2
len: 16
abundance: many
CDR3aa: CASSYSAGGFTDTQYF
CDR3nt: TGTGCCAGCAGTTACAGCGCGGGAGGATTCACAGATACGCAGTATTTT

j_gene: TRBJ1-2
v_gene: TRBV19
d_gene: NA
len: 18
abundance: NA
CDR3aa: CASSISAGTLGYFYGYTF
CDR3nt: TGTGCCAGTAGTATATCGGCGGGGACCCTGGGATATTTCTATGGCTACACCTTC

j_gene: TRBJ1-2
v_gene: TRBV6-6
d_gene: TRBD1
len: 15
abundance: NA
CDR3aa: CASNAVDRQTYGYTF
CDR3nt: TGTGCCAGCAATGCCGTGGACAGGCAAACCTATGGCTACACCTTC

j_gene: TRBJ2-1
v_gene: TRBV4-1
d_gene: NA
len: 17
abundance: NA
CDR3aa: CASSQDPLGGYYNEQFF
CDR3nt: TGCGCCAGCAGCCAAGATCCTCTCGGCGGATACTACAATGAGCAGTTCTTC

j_gene: TRBJ1-2
v_gene: TRBV7-9
d_gene: NA
len: 15
abundance: few
CDR3aa: CASSLPGSPFYGYTF
CDR3nt: TGTGCCAGCAGCTTACCAGGTTCCCCTTTCTATGGCTACACCTTC

j_gene: TRBJ2-6
v_gene: TRBV19
d_gene: NA
len: 15
abundance: NA
CDR3aa: CASCSPQSGANVLTF
CDR3nt: TGTGCCAGCTGTTCCCCGCAGTCTGGGGCCAACGTCCTGACTTTC

j_gene: TRBJ2-3
v_gene: TRBV27
d_gene: TRBD2
len: 14
abundance: many
CDR3aa: CASSFRGGTDTQYF
CDR3nt: TGTGCCAGCAGTTTCCGGGGGGGCACAGATACGCAGTATTTT

j_gene: TRBJ2-1
v_gene: TRBV19
d_gene: TRBD2
len: 15
abundance: NA
CDR3aa: CASSTGTTSYNEQFF
CDR3nt: TGTGCCAGTAGTACGGGGACTACGTCCTACAATGAGCAGTTCTTC

j_gene: TRBJ1-2
v_gene: TRBV19
d_gene: TRBD1
len: 15
abundance: NA
CDR3aa: CASSILRTGERGYTF
CDR3nt: TGTGCCAGTAGTATCCTTCGGACAGGGGAAAGAGGCTACACCTTC

j_gene: TRBJ2-7
v_gene: TRBV30
d_gene: NA
len: 11
abundance: NA
CDR3aa: CAWGPRYEQYF
CDR3nt: TGTGCCTGGGGCCCGAGGTACGAGCAGTACTTC

j_gene: TRBJ1-6
v_gene: TRBV12-5
d_gene: NA
len: 16
abundance: NA
CDR3aa: CASCGSGVSYNSPLHF
CDR3nt: TGTGCTAGTTGTGGTTCGGGAGTGTCCTATAATTCACCCCTCCACTTT

j_gene: TRBJ2-7
v_gene: TRBV6-2/TRBV6-3
d_gene: TRBD2
len: 17
abundance: NA
CDR3aa: CASRYGTSGRRSYEQYF
CDR3nt: TGTGCCAGCAGATACGGGACTAGCGGGAGAAGGTCCTACGAGCAGTACTTC

j_gene: TRBJ1-2
v_gene: TRBV7-2
d_gene: TRBD1
len: 13
abundance: NA
CDR3aa: CASTRTGGYGYTF
CDR3nt: TGTGCCAGCACCAGGACAGGGGGCTATGGCTACACCTTC

j_gene: TRBJ2-1
v_gene: TRBV15
d_gene: TRBD1
len: 15
abundance: NA
CDR3aa: CATSRAGTAYNEQFF
CDR3nt: TGTGCCACCAGCAGAGCCGGGACAGCGTACAATGAGCAGTTCTTC

j_gene: TRBJ1-2
v_gene: TRBV10-3
d_gene: TRBD1
len: 15
abundance: NA
CDR3aa: CAISEAGGAGYGYTF
CDR3nt: TGTGCCATCAGTGAAGCAGGGGGCGCGGGCTATGGCTACACCTTC

j_gene: TRBJ2-7
v_gene: TRBV18
d_gene: TRBD1
len: 15
abundance: NA
CDR3aa: CASSPLGQGNHEQYF
CDR3nt: TGTGCCAGCTCACCCCTAGGACAGGGAAACCACGAGCAGTACTTC

j_gene: TRBJ2-2
v_gene: TRBV7-8
d_gene: TRBD2
len: 19
abundance: NA
CDR3aa: CASSLVRLTTSGSTGELFF
CDR3nt: TGTGCCAGCAGCTTAGTGAGGCTTACTACTAGCGGGAGTACCGGGGAGCTGTTTTTT

j_gene: TRBJ1-5
v_gene: TRBV4-1
d_gene: NA
len: 19
abundance: NA
CDR3aa: CASSQGWPGLRTSNQPQHF
CDR3nt: TGCGCCAGCAGCCAAGGATGGCCAGGACTGCGAACCTCCAATCAGCCCCAGCATTTT

j_gene: TRBJ1-1
v_gene: TRBV28
d_gene: NA
len: 15
abundance: few
CDR3aa: CASSLPWEQATEAFF
CDR3nt: TGTGCCAGCAGCCTACCCTGGGAACAGGCCACTGAAGCTTTCTTT

j_gene: TRBJ2-3
v_gene: TRBV9
d_gene: TRBD2
len: 14
abundance: NA
CDR3aa: CASGSLAGADTQYF
CDR3nt: TGTGCCAGCGGGTCACTAGCGGGAGCAGATACGCAGTATTTT

j_gene: TRBJ1-6
v_gene: TRBV6-6
d_gene: TRBD1
len: 16
abundance: NA
CDR3aa: CASSYSRDSDDSPLHF
CDR3nt: TGTGCCAGCAGTTACTCGAGGGACAGTGACGACTCACCCCTCCACTTT

j_gene: TRBJ2-7
v_gene: TRBV3-1/TRBV3-2
d_gene: NA
len: 14
abundance: NA
CDR3aa: CASSQTVLSYEQYF
CDR3nt: TGTGCCAGCAGCCAAACGGTGCTCTCCTACGAGCAGTACTTC

j_gene: TRBJ2-7
v_gene: TRBV6-5
d_gene: NA
len: 15
abundance: NA
CDR3aa: CTSQRATGNSYEQYF
CDR3nt: TGTACCTCTCAGAGGGCTACAGGGAATTCCTACGAGCAGTACTTC

j_gene: TRBJ1-5
v_gene: TRBV2
d_gene: TRBD1
len: 13
abundance: NA
CDR3aa: CAISRGGNQPQHF
CDR3nt: TGTGCCATTAGCAGGGGGGGCAATCAGCCCCAGCATTTT

j_gene: TRBJ1-2
v_gene: TRBV7-9
d_gene: NA
len: 15
abundance: NA
CDR3aa: CASTPPARVFYGYTF
CDR3nt: TGTGCCAGCACCCCCCCGGCCAGGGTTTTCTATGGCTACACCTTC

j_gene: TRBJ2-5
v_gene: TRBV7-2
d_gene: TRBD2
len: 14
abundance: once
CDR3aa: CASSRSGGAETQYF
CDR3nt: TGTGCCAGCAGCCGTAGCGGGGGGGCAGAGACCCAGTACTTC

j_gene: TRBJ2-2
v_gene: TRBV19
d_gene: TRBD1
len: 18
abundance: few
CDR3aa: CASSMTTGGTPRAGELFF
CDR3nt: TGTGCCAGTAGTATGACAACAGGGGGGACGCCCAGGGCCGGGGAGCTGTTTTTT